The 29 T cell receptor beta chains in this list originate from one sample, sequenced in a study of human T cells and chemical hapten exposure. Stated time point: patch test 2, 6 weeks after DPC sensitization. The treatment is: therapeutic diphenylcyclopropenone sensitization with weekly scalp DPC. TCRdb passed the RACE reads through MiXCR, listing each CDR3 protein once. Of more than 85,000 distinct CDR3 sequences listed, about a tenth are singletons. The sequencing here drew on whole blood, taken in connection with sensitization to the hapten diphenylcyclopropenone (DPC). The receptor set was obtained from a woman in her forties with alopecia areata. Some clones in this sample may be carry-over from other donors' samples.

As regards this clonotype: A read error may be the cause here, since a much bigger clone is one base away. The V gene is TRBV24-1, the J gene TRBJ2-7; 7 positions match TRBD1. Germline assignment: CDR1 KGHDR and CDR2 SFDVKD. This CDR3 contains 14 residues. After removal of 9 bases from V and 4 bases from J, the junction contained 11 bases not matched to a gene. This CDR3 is CATSPGQWPYEQYF. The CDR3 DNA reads TGTGCCACCTCGCCGGGACAGTGGCCATACGAGCAGTACTTC.

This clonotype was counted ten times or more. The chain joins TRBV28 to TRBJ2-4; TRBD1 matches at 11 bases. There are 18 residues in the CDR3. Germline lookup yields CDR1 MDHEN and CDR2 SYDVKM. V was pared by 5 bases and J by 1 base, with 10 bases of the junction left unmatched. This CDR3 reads CASSPYGQGARAKNIQYF. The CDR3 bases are TGTGCCAGCAGTCCGTATGGACAGGGGGCAAGGGCCAAAAACATTCAGTACTTC.

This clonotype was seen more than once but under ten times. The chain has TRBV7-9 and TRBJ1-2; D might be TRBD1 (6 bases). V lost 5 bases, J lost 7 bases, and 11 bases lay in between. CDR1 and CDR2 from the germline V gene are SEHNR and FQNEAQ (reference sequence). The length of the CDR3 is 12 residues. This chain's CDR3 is CASSQGRSGYTF. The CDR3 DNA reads TGTGCCAGCAGCCAGGGGCGGTCTGGCTACACCTTC.

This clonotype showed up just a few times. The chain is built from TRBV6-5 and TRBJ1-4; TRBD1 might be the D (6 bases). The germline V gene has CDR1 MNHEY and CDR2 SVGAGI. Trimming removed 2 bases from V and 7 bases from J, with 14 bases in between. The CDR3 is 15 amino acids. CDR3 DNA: TGTGCCAGCAGTTACCTCAGGGGAACGGGTGAAAAACTGTTTTTT. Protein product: CASSYLRGTGEKLFF.

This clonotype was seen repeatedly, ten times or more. CDR3 sequence: CASSPGTPTEAFF. As DNA, the CDR3 is TGTGCCAGCAGTCCCGGGACGCCGACTGAAGCTTTCTTT. The V gene is TRBV3-1, the J gene TRBJ1-1; weak D call: TRBD1 (5 bases). Germline loops: CDR1 LGHDT, CDR2 YNNKEL (reference sequence). The CDR3 has 13 amino acids. V lost 6 bases and J lost 5, with 13 bases in between.

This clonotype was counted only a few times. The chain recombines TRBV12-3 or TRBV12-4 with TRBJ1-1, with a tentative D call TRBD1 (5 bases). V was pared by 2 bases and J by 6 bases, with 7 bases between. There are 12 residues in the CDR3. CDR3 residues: CASSLMTAEAFF. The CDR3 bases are TGTGCCAGCAGTTTAATGACAGCTGAAGCTTTCTTT.

The CDR3, as DNA: TGTGCCAGCAGCACGGACACCTCCTACGAGCAGTACTTC. Its translation is CASSTDTSYEQYF. The chain is built from TRBV7-9 and TRBJ2-7, with a tentative D call TRBD1 (5 bases). Germline CDR1 SEHNR, CDR2 FQNEAQ (reference sequence). The length of the CDR3 is 13 residues. Trimming took 5 bases from V and 0 from J, leaving 8 bases between them. The entire variable domain, with the rest obtained from reference TRBV7-9 and TRBJ2-7, is as follows: DTGVSQNPRHKITKRGQNVTFRCDPISEHNRLYWYRQTLGQGPEFLTYFQNEAQLEKSRLLSDRFSAERPKGSFSTLEIQRTEQGDSAMYLCASSTDTSYEQYFGPGTRLTVT.

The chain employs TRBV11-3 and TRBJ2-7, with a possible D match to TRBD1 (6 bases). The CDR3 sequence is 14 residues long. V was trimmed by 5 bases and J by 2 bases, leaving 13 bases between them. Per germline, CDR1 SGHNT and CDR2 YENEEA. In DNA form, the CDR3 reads TGTGCCAGCAGCCTCCAGACAGGACCCTACGAGCAGTACTTC. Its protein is CASSLQTGPYEQYF.

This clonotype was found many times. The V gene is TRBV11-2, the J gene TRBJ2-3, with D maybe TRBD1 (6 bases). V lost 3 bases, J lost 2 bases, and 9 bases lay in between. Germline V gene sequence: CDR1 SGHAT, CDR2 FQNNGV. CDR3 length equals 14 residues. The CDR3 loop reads CASSFRDNTDTQYF. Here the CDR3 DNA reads TGTGCCAGCAGCTTCCGGGACAACACAGATACGCAGTATTTT.

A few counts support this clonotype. The CDR3 spells CASATTPSTNTEAFF. The CDR3 DNA follows: TGTGCCAGCGCCACTACCCCCTCGACGAACACTGAAGCTTTCTTT. The chain is built from TRBV5-5 and TRBJ1-1, with D unresolved. The germline V gene has CDR1 SGHKS and CDR2 YYEKEE (reference sequence). The length of the CDR3 is 15 residues. Trimming took 7 bases from V and 1 from J, leaving 17 bases between them.

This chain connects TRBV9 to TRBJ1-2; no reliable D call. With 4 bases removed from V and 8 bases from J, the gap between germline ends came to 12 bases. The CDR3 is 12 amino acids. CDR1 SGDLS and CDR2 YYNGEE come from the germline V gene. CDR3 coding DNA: TGTGCCAGCAGCTCGCGGTCCGAAGGCTACACCTTC. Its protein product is CASSSRSEGYTF.

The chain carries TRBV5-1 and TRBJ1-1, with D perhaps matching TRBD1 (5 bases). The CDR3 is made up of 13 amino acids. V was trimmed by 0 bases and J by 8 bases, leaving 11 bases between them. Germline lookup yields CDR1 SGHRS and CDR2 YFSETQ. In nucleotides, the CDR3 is TGCGCCAGCAGCTTGGAGGGGCCTGAGGAAGCTTTCTTT. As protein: CASSLEGPEEAFF.

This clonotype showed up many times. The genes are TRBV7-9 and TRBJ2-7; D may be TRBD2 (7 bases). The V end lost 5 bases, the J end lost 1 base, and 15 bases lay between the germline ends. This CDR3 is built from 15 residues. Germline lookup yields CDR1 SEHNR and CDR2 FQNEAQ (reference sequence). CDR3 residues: CASSQGRGRSYEQYF. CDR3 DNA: TGTGCCAGCAGCCAAGGGCGGGGGCGATCCTACGAGCAGTACTTC.

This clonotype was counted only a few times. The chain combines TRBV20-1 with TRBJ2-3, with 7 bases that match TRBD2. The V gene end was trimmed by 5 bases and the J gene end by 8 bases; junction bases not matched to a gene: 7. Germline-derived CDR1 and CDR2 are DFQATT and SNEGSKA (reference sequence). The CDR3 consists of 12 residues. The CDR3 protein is CSAGGGGGTQYF. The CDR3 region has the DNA TGCAGTGCTGGAGGCGGGGGAGGTACGCAGTATTTT.

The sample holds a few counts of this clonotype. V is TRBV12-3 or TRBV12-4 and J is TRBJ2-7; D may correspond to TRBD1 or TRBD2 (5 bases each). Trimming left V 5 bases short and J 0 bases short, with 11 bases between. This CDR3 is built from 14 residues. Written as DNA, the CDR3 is TGTGCCAGCAGTCCCTCGGGGACCTCCTACGAGCAGTACTTC. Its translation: CASSPSGTSYEQYF.

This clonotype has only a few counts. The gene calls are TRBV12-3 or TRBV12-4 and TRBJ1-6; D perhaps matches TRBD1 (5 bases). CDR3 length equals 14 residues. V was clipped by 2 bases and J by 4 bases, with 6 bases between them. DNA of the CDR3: TGTGCCAGCAGTTTATCAGGGTATAATTCACCCCTCCACTTT. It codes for CASSLSGYNSPLHF.

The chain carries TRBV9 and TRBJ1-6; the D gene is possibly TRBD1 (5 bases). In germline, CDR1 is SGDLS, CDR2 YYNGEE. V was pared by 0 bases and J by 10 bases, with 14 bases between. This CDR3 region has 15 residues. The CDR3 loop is CASSVEGSVRSPLHF. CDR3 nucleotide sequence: TGTGCCAGCAGCGTAGAGGGGTCCGTACGATCACCCCTCCACTTT.

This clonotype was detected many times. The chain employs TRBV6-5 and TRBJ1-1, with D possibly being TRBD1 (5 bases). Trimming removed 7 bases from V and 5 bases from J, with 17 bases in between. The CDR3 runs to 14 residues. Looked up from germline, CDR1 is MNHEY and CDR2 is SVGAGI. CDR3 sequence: CASTVRGRGTEAFF. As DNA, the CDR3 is TGTGCCAGCACGGTGAGGGGCCGTGGGACTGAAGCTTTCTTT.

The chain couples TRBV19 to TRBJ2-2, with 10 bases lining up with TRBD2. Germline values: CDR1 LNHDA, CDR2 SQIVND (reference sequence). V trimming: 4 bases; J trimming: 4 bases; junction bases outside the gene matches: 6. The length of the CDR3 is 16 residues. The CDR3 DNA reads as TGTGCCAGTAGTACTTTAGCGGGGGGCTCCACCGGGGAGCTGTTTTTT. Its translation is CASSTLAGGSTGELFF.

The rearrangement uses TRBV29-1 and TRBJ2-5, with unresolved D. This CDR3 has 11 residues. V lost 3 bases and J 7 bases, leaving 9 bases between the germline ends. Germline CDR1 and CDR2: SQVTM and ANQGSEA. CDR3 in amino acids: CSVDSLGTQYF. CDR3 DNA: TGCAGCGTTGACTCGCTCGGGACCCAGTACTTC.

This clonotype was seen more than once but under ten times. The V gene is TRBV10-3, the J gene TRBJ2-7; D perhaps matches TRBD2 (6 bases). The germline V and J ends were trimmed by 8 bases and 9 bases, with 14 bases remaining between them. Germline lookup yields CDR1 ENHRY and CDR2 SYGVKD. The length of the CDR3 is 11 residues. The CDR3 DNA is TGTGCCATCCAAACAGGAGGGGTGCAGTACTTC. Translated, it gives CAIQTGGVQYF.

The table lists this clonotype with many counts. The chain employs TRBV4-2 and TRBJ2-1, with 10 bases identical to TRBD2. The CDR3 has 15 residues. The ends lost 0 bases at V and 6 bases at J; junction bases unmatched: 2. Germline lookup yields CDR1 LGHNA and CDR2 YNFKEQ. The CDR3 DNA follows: TGTGCCAGCAGCCAAGATGAGCGGGGGGGCAATGAGCAGTTCTTC. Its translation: CASSQDERGGNEQFF.

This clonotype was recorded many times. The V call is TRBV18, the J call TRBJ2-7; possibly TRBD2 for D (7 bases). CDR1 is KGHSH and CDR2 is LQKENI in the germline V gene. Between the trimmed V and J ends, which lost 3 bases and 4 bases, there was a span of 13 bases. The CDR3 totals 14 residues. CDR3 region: CASSPEGGSYEQYF. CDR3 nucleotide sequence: TGTGCCAGCTCACCTGAGGGGGGGTCTTACGAGCAGTACTTC.

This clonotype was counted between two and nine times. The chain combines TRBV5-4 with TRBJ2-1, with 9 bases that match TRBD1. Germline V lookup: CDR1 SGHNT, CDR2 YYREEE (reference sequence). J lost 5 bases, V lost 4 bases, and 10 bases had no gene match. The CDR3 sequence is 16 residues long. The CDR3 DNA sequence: TGTGCCAGCAGCCGTTACCCCGGACAGGGGAACAATGAGCAGTTCTTC. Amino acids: CASSRYPGQGNNEQFF.

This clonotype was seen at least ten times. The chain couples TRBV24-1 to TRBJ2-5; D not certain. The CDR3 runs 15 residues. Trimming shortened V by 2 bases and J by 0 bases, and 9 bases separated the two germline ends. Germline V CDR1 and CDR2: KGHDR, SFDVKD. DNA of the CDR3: TGTGCCACCAGTGATTCGCTGATGAACCAAGAGACCCAGTACTTC. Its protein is CATSDSLMNQETQYF.

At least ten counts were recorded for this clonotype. The CDR3 sequence is CASSPGDRPYGYTF. The DNA of the CDR3 is TGCGCCAGCAGCCCTGGGGACAGGCCCTATGGCTACACCTTC. The V call is TRBV4-3, the J call TRBJ1-2; 8 bases line up with TRBD1. Germline CDR1 LGHNA, CDR2 YSLEER. V gave up 4 bases and J gave up 4 bases; unmatched junction bases: 5. The CDR3 length is 14 residues.

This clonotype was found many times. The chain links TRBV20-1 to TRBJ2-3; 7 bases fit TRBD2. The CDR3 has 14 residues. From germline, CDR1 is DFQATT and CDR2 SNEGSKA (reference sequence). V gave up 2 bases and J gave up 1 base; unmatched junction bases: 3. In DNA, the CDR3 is TGCAGTGCTAGACGCGGGGGAGGCACAGATACGCAGTATTTT. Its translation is CSARRGGGTDTQYF.

The CDR3, as DNA: TGCAGTGCTAGTGACGTAGCGGGGGGCCGCTCCTACGAGCAGTACTTC. Residues: CSASDVAGGRSYEQYF. The chain is built from TRBV20-1 and TRBJ2-7; 10 nucleotides agree with TRBD2. The CDR3 consists of 16 residues. Per the germline V gene, CDR1 is DFQATT and CDR2 is SNEGSKA (reference sequence). J was trimmed by 0 bases and V by 3 bases; bases with no gene match: 8.

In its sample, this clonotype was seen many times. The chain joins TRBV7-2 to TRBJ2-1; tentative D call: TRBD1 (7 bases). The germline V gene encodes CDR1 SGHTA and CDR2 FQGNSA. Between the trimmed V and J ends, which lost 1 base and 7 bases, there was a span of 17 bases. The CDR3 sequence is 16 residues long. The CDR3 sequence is CASSLVGRGAPNEQFF. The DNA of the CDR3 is TGTGCCAGCAGCTTAGTTGGCAGGGGGGCCCCGAATGAGCAGTTCTTC.